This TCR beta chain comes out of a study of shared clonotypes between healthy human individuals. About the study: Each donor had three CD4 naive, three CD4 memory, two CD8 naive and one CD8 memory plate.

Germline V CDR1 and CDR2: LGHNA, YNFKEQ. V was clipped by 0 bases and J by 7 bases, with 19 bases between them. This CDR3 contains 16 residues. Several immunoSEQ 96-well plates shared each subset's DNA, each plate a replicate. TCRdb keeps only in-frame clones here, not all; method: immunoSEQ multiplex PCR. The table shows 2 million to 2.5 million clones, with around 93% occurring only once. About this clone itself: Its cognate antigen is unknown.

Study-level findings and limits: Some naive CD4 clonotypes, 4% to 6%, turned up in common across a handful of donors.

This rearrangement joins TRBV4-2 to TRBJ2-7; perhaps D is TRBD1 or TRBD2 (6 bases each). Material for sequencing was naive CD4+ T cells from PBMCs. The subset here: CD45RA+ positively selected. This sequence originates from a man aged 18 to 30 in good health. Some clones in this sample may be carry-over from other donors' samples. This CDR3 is CASSQDVGGKGGEQYF. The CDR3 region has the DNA TGTGCCAGCAGCCAAGATGTCGGGGGCAAAGGAGGGGAGCAGTACTTC.